These T cell receptor beta chains were read from a single sample in a study of T cells in Graves' hyperthyroidism and ophthalmopathy. TCRdb ran MiXCR on the multiplex PCR reads and lists one entry per CDR3 protein. Counted here are 450,000 to 550,000 distinct CDR3 sequences, around 22% occurring once; the ten biggest clones make up roughly 12%. Material for sequencing was blood. Receptors originate from a woman aged 30 to 39 with Graves' ophthalmopathy. Both conserved end residues are part of each CDR3. A D gene is named only where the DNA matches it firmly.

>TRBV7-8|-
CASSLDALSSHGNYGYTF
>TRBV11-2|-
CASSLNEAFF
>TRBV6-5|-
CASSYRLQGLVEAFF
>TRBV12-3/TRBV12-4|-
CASSRGRGATYEQYF
>TRBV11-2|-
CASSLDGRYLAKNIQYF
>TRBV6-6|-
CASSSRMNTEAFF
>TRBV19|-
CASSYLGLAKNEQFF
>TRBV12-3/TRBV12-4|TRBD2
CASSRGTSDQETQYF
>TRBV12-3/TRBV12-4|-
CASSPRDGSTEAFF
>TRBV20-1|TRBD1
CSARVGGFETQYF
>TRBV7-9|-
CASSLEGRSYEQYF
>TRBV11-2|-
CASSFGQLSSGNTIYF
>TRBV6-5|TRBD1
CASSYTRQGAQGYTF
>TRBV7-9|-
CASSLGEGGDQETQYF
>TRBV18|TRBD1
CASSPFSGGQESYGYTF
>TRBV9|-
CASSVGSGTEAFF
>TRBV6-1|TRBD1
CASSEAGQGTEAFF
>TRBV5-1|-
CASSSSGSYGYTF
>TRBV24-1|-
CATSDSGYSNQPQHF
>TRBV5-1|TRBD1
CASSLAPGQGLYGYTF
>TRBV20-1|TRBD2
CSARGAGGPSWSYEQYF
>TRBV20-1|-
CSASGGAYGYTF